A selection of T cell receptor beta chains follows, all from one sample in a study of response to subunit inactivated influenza vaccine. TCRdb reprocessed the RT-PCR reads with MiXCR, giving one entry per CDR3 protein. The table has approximately 490,000 distinct CDR3 sequences, about 7.2% seen once. The sequenced sample was PBMCs from blood, obtained around 25 months after vaccination. The receptors were gathered from a man between 50 and 69 years old who received an inactivated influenza vaccine. Both conserved end residues are part of each CDR3. D genes are given only for firm matches. Expanded clones get a size class; other rows say once, few or many, or leave the size out.

TRBD1 TRBJ2-2 TRBV10-3 few TGTGCCATCAGTGATTCGACAGGGGTAAATAGAAAGGGTCGAGGGAATGGAAGCACCGGGGAGCTGTTTTTT CAISDSTGVNRKGRGNGSTGELFF
TRBD2 TRBJ2-7 TRBV27 NA TGTGCCAGCAGTTTAAGCTCTAGCGGGAGTAAAGAGCAGTACTTC CASSLSSSGSKEQYF
NA TRBJ2-2 TRBV4-3 many TGCGCCAGCAGCCCCAAACCCTGGGGGCCTAACACCGGGGAGCTGTTTTTT CASSPKPWGPNTGELFF
TRBD2 TRBJ2-1 TRBV20-1 many TGCAGTGCTAGAGCTGCGGGAGGGCCGGGGAATGAGCAGTTCTTC CSARAAGGPGNEQFF
NA TRBJ2-1 TRBV12-3/TRBV12-4 many TGTGCCAGCACTCAGGGACTTGTGCAGTTCTTC CASTQGLVQFF
NA TRBJ1-1 TRBV7-2 NA TGTGCCAGCAGCCAGAGAAACCCATCTACGACCACTGAAGCTTTCTTT CASSQRNPSTTTEAFF
NA TRBJ2-3 TRBV5-1 few TGCGCCAGCAGCTTGGGCCCGGGGGGCACAGATACGCAGTATTTT CASSLGPGGTDTQYF
NA TRBJ2-7 TRBV7-2 NA TGTGCCAGCGCCGGACAGAGCTACGAGCAGTACTTC CASAGQSYEQYF
NA TRBJ2-3 TRBV7-2 few TGTGCCAGCAGCGCCGGAACGTCCCCTAGCACAGATACGCAGTATTTT CASSAGTSPSTDTQYF
TRBD1 TRBJ2-3 TRBV27 few TGTGCCAGCAGTACAGGGGGCGGCGCAGATACGCAGTATTTT CASSTGGGADTQYF
NA TRBJ2-5 TRBV15 few TGTGCCACCAGTCCTGGGGCACAAGAGACCCAGTACTTC CATSPGAQETQYF
NA TRBJ1-2 TRBV5-1 few TGCGCCAGCAGCTCCCAGCCGGGGGGCTATGGCTACACCTTC CASSSQPGGYGYTF
NA TRBJ2-2 TRBV6-2/TRBV6-3 NA TGTGCCAGCATGAGAACCGGGGAGCTGTTTTTT CASMRTGELFF
NA TRBJ1-4 TRBV20-1 NA TGCAGTGCTAAGAGTTTCAGGGCGGGTAATGAAAAACTGTTTTTT CSAKSFRAGNEKLFF
NA TRBJ1-3 TRBV20-1 few TGCAGTGCTAAAGACAGACCCTCTGGAAACACCATATATTTT CSAKDRPSGNTIYF
TRBD1 TRBJ2-7 TRBV11-2 few TGTGCCAGCAGCTTAGGGAGGGACAGGGGAGCCTACGAGCAGTACTTC CASSLGRDRGAYEQYF
TRBD1 TRBJ2-2 TRBV25-1 NA TGTGCCAGCAGTCCCCGGTGGGGGACAGGGGGCTCCGGGGAGCTGTTTTTT CASSPRWGTGGSGELFF
TRBD1 TRBJ2-3 TRBV12-3/TRBV12-4 few TGTGCCAGCAGCCGAACGGGACAGGGGACAGATACGCAGTATTTT CASSRTGQGTDTQYF
TRBD1 TRBJ2-4 TRBV5-8 NA TGTGCCAGCACCGTCCCGGGACAGGGCCTAGCCAAAAACATTCAGTACTTC CASTVPGQGLAKNIQYF
NA TRBJ2-4 TRBV12-3/TRBV12-4 NA TGTGCCAGCAGTCCAGCGTCAAGTAACATTCAGTACTTC CASSPASSNIQYF
TRBD2 TRBJ2-7 TRBV24-1 NA TGTGCCACCAGTGATTCCCTAGCGGCAACCTACGAGCAGTACTTC CATSDSLAATYEQYF
TRBD1 TRBJ2-1 TRBV20-1 many TGCAGTGCTTCCCTCATGGGGGGACAGGGGGCGGGGGAGCAGTTCTTC CSASLMGGQGAGEQFF
NA TRBJ2-7 TRBV6-5 few TGTGCCAGCAGTTACGCGTCGTACGGTAGCTCCTACGAGCAGTACTTC CASSYASYGSSYEQYF
NA TRBJ2-7 TRBV5-1 NA TGCGCCAGCAGCTTGGGCCTGGGGAGGTTGCACGAGCAGTACTTC CASSLGLGRLHEQYF
TRBD2 TRBJ2-3 TRBV18 NA TGTGCCAGCTCACCATCTAGCGGGAGGAGAGATACGCAGTATTTT CASSPSSGRRDTQYF
TRBD1 TRBJ2-1 TRBV5-1 many TGCGCCAGCAGCTCCTGGACAGGGAATGAGCAGTTCTTC CASSSWTGNEQFF
TRBD1 TRBJ2-5 TRBV7-6 few TGTGCCAGCAGCCCGCTGCAGACAGGGGAAGAGACCCAGTACTTC CASSPLQTGEETQYF
TRBD1 TRBJ2-3 TRBV3-1 few TGTGCCAGCAGCCAAGGCGCAGGGGGCGTAGATACGCAGTATTTT CASSQGAGGVDTQYF
NA TRBJ1-2 TRBV5-1 many TGCGCCAGCAGCCCGGGACGGGGGAACTATGGCTACACCTTC CASSPGRGNYGYTF
NA TRBJ2-1 TRBV6-1 few TGTGCCAGCAGTGAAAATGTTTATGAGCAGTTCTTC CASSENVYEQFF
TRBD1 TRBJ2-7 TRBV5-6 many TGTGCCAGCAGCCAAACCGGGACAGAGACCTACGAGCAGTACTTC CASSQTGTETYEQYF
NA TRBJ1-2 TRBV6-5 few TGTGCCACCGGTACCACCTATGGCTACACCTTC CATGTTYGYTF
TRBD1 TRBJ1-5 TRBV7-9 NA TGTGCCAGCCAAGACAGGGGCGGGCAGCCCCAGCATTTT CASQDRGGQPQHF
NA TRBJ2-3 TRBV9 few TGTGCCAGCAGCGTAGCTTCGGCCACAGATACGCAGTATTTT CASSVASATDTQYF
TRBD1 TRBJ2-1 TRBV7-9 few TGTGCCAGCAGCTCGAACCGGGACAGCTTCGATGAGCAGTTCTTC CASSSNRDSFDEQFF
TRBD2 TRBJ2-5 TRBV6-1 many TGTGCCAGCAGATCATTAGCGGGAGGGTATGGAGAGACCCAGTACTTC CASRSLAGGYGETQYF
TRBD1 TRBJ2-5 TRBV5-4 NA TGTGCCAGCAGCCCAACCCAGACAGGGGGAGAGACCCAGTACTTC CASSPTQTGGETQYF
NA TRBJ2-7 TRBV10-3 NA TGTGCCATCAGTGAGTCCGTGCTTAGCCTCCTTACCTACGAGCAGTACTTC CAISESVLSLLTYEQYF
TRBD1 TRBJ1-2 TRBV12-3/TRBV12-4 NA TGTGCCAGCAGTGGGACAGGGATCGGCGGCTACACCTTC CASSGTGIGGYTF
NA TRBJ2-7 TRBV6-2/TRBV6-3 many TGTGCCAGCAGTTACCCGAACAGGGACTACGAGCAGTACTTC CASSYPNRDYEQYF
TRBD2 TRBJ2-1 TRBV4-3 many TGCGCCAGCAGCCAAGATGGGGCTAGCGGGAGGTATGAGCAGTTCTTC CASSQDGASGRYEQFF
NA TRBJ1-5 TRBV20-1 few TGCAGTGCTAGTGAGGGCAATCAGCCCCAGCATTTT CSASEGNQPQHF
NA TRBJ1-6 TRBV20-1 NA TGCAGTGCTAGATTTGGACCAAATAATTCACCCCTCCACTTT CSARFGPNNSPLHF
NA TRBJ2-7 TRBV20-1 many TGCAGTGCTAGAAGAACAGAGTACGAGCAGTACTTC CSARRTEYEQYF
NA TRBJ2-7 TRBV6-1 NA TGTGCCAGCAGTCTTACCGGGATTTTCTACGAGCAGTACTTC CASSLTGIFYEQYF
TRBD2 TRBJ2-1 TRBV20-1 NA TGCAGTGCTAGGGGACTAGCGGAATACAATGAGCAGTTCTTC CSARGLAEYNEQFF
NA TRBJ2-7 TRBV7-2 NA TGTGCCAGCAGCTATAGTGGGGGGACGGTTTCCTACGAGCAGTACTTC CASSYSGGTVSYEQYF
TRBD1 TRBJ2-1 TRBV11-2 many TGTGCCAGCAGCTTAGTTTTCGGACAGGGGGCTTACGAGCAGTTCTTC CASSLVFGQGAYEQFF
NA TRBJ2-4 TRBV11-2 few TGTGCCAGCGGACCCTCAATGGCCGAAAACATTCAGTACTTC CASGPSMAENIQYF
NA TRBJ2-7 TRBV6-2/TRBV6-3 few TGTGCCAGCACCGACCAGGGCCACTCCTACGAGCAGTACTTC CASTDQGHSYEQYF
TRBD2 TRBJ2-2 TRBV20-1 NA TGCAGTGCTTTCCCCGGGACTAGCGGTAACACCGGGGAGCTGTTTTTT CSAFPGTSGNTGELFF
NA TRBJ1-1 TRBV29-1 many TGCAGCGTTGAGAGGGAGGACCTGAACACTGAAGCTTTCTTT CSVEREDLNTEAFF
TRBD2 TRBJ2-3 TRBV10-2 many TGCGCCAGCAGGGCTACTAGCGTCTACACAGATACGCAGTATTTT CASRATSVYTDTQYF
NA TRBJ2-7 TRBV4-3 few TGCGCCAGCAGCCAGTACTCGGGTTGGCCCCTCGACGAGCAGTACTTC CASSQYSGWPLDEQYF
TRBD1 TRBJ2-7 TRBV20-1 NA TGCAGTGCCCACCAGGGGGCTGGGTCCTACGAGCAGTACTTC CSAHQGAGSYEQYF
TRBD1 TRBJ1-2 TRBV5-1 many TGCGCCAGCAGCTCAGGGACAGGGGCCCATGGCTACACCTTC CASSSGTGAHGYTF